Below are 18 T cell receptor beta chains sequenced from a single sample in a study of blood T cell repertoires in COVID-19. Clones were read by immunoSEQ multiplex PCR, and TCRdb kept only the in-frame ones, dropping some. The repertoire has about 130,000 clones, almost 70% of them found once; the top ten carry under 2.5%. Sequencing input: peripheral blood. Receptor source: a woman between 70 and 85 years old with acute or convalescent COVID-19.

This rearrangement joins TRBV27 to TRBJ1-4; 10 bases are a match to TRBD1. CDR1 is MNHEY and CDR2 is SMNVEV in the germline V gene (reference sequence). The CDR3 has 15 amino acids. Trimming cost V 4 bases and J 6 bases; bases outside gene matches: 5. The CDR3: CASSSFGTGDEKLFF. DNA of the CDR3: TGTGCCAGCAGTTCTTTCGGGACAGGGGATGAAAAACTGTTTTTT.

The rearrangement joins TRBV7-2 to TRBJ1-1; 8 bases fit TRBD1. Germline V CDR1 and CDR2: SGHTA, FQGNSA. This CDR3 is built from 15 residues. With 5 bases clipped from V and 1 base from J, the junction kept 6 bases outside the gene matches. CDR3: CASSKYRGGNTEAFF. CDR3 coding DNA: TGTGCCAGCAGCAAATACAGGGGGGGGAACACTGAAGCTTTCTTT.

The gene calls are TRBV6-5 and TRBJ1-5, with D tentatively TRBD1 (6 bases). The V gene lost 8 bases and the J gene lost 0 bases, with 11 bases spanning the gap. The CDR3 contains 14 residues. The germline gives CDR1 MNHEY, CDR2 SVGAGI. The CDR3 DNA sequence: TGTGCCAGCGGGGACACAAATAGCAATCAGCCCCAGCATTTT. Translated, it gives CASGDTNSNQPQHF.

This sequence joins TRBV28 and TRBJ2-1, with 9 bases lining up with TRBD2. The CDR3 spans 14 residues. The germline gives CDR1 MDHEN, CDR2 SYDVKM. After removal of 2 bases from V and 10 bases from J, the junction contained 6 bases not matched to a gene. The CDR3 sequence is CASSLAGGPTEQFF. The CDR3 coding sequence is TGTGCCAGCAGTTTAGCGGGAGGGCCGACCGAGCAGTTCTTC.

The chain combines TRBV6-2 or TRBV6-3 with TRBJ1-5; D remains ambiguous. The V gene's germline CDR1 is MNHEY and CDR2 SVGEGT. V lost 5 bases and J lost 5, with 7 bases in between. The CDR3 runs to 12 residues. The CDR3 spells CASSDQDQPQHF. The CDR3 DNA reads TGTGCCAGCAGTGACCAGGATCAGCCCCAGCATTTT.

This rearrangement joins TRBV15 to TRBJ2-3, with D perhaps matching TRBD2 (7 bases). The length of the CDR3 is 15 residues. The V gene lost 1 base and the J gene lost 4 bases, with 12 bases spanning the gap. Germline lookup yields CDR1 LNHNV and CDR2 YYDKDF (reference sequence). The CDR3 DNA reads TGTGCCACCAGCAGAGGGGGCGGGGGCCCAGATACGCAGTATTTT. The encoded protein is CATSRGGGGPDTQYF.

The rearrangement links TRBV19 to TRBJ2-6; D is perhaps TRBD1 (5 bases). The CDR3 is 19 amino acids. The germline V and J ends were trimmed by 5 bases and 2 bases, with 22 bases remaining between them. Germline V CDR1 and CDR2: LNHDA, SQIVND (reference sequence). DNA for the CDR3: TGTGCCAGTAGTCCATACAGGAGTCGGATCTACCCTGGGGCCAACGTCCTGACTTTC. This translates into CASSPYRSRIYPGANVLTF. Combining the CDR3 with reference TRBV19 and TRBJ2-6 gives the whole variable domain DGGITQSPKYLFRKEGQNVTLSCEQNLNHDAMYWYRQDPGQGLRLIYYSQIVNDFQKGDIAEGYSVSREKKESFPLTVTSAQKNPTAFYLCASSPYRSRIYPGANVLTFGAGSRLTVL.

The chain carries TRBV18 and TRBJ1-5; perhaps TRBD1 as D (6 bases). The CDR3 totals 17 residues. The V gene lost 3 bases and the J gene lost 4 bases, with 19 bases spanning the gap. Germline V gene data show CDR1 as KGHSH and CDR2 as LQKENI. This CDR3 reads CASSPTGPGVRNQPQHF. CDR3 sequence (DNA): TGTGCCAGCTCACCCACGGGCCCAGGGGTCCGAAATCAGCCCCAGCATTTT.

This chain's CDR3 is CASAITPSGAGELFF. CDR3 bases: TGTGCTAGTGCCATAACCCCTTCGGGAGCCGGGGAGCTGTTTTTT. This chain links TRBV12-5 with TRBJ2-2, with D perhaps matching TRBD2 (6 bases). Trimming stripped 7 bases from V and 6 bases from J, with 18 bases between. The CDR3 spans 15 residues. Germline CDR1 reads LGHNT; CDR2 reads FRNRAP.

V usage is TRBV28 and J usage is TRBJ1-6; the D gene is possibly TRBD1 (6 bases). The CDR3 consists of 16 residues. Per the germline V gene, CDR1 is MDHEN and CDR2 is SYDVKM. The V end lost 6 bases, the J end lost 4 bases, and 16 bases lay between the germline ends. The CDR3, as DNA: TGTGCCAGCAGCCCTGAACAGGGAGCTTATAATTCACCCCTCCACTTT. Protein: CASSPEQGAYNSPLHF.

This clone has ten or more counts. V gene TRBV11-3 combines with J gene TRBJ2-5; no clear D. Per the germline V gene, CDR1 is SGHNT and CDR2 is YENEEA. Trimming took 5 bases from V and 1 from J, leaving 8 bases between them. The CDR3 has 13 residues. CDR3 DNA sequence: TGTGCCAGCAGCCCAGGATCCCAAGAGACCCAGTACTTC. This gives the protein CASSPGSQETQYF. Based on the CDR3 plus reference TRBV11-3 and TRBJ2-5, the full variable domain is EAGVVQSPRYKIIEKKQPVAFWCNPISGHNTLYWYLQNLGQGPELLIRYENEEAVDDSQLPKDRFSAERLKGVDSTLKIQPAELGDSAVYLCASSPGSQETQYFGPGTRLLVL.

The V gene is TRBV6-5, the J gene TRBJ2-1; 9 bases match TRBD2. This CDR3 contains 14 residues. Germline V CDR1 and CDR2: MNHEY, SVGAGI. After removal of 7 bases from V and 5 bases from J, the junction contained 6 bases not matched to a gene. CDR3 protein: CASKREEIHNEQFF. In nucleotides, the CDR3 is TGTGCCAGCAAGCGGGAGGAGATTCACAATGAGCAGTTCTTC.

The chain is built from TRBV7-2 and TRBJ1-4, with D perhaps TRBD1 (5 bases). Between the trimmed V and J ends, which lost 1 base and 6 bases, there was a span of 9 bases. Germline V CDR1 and CDR2: SGHTA, FQGNSA. The CDR3 contains 14 residues. The CDR3 sequence is CASSLVGGYEKLFF. For the CDR3, the DNA is TGTGCCAGCAGCTTAGTGGGGGGGTATGAAAAACTGTTTTTT.

The rearrangement uses TRBV28 and TRBJ2-1; 12 nucleotides match TRBD2. Germline V gives CDR1 MDHEN, CDR2 SYDVKM. CDR3 length equals 16 residues. V trimming: 2 bases; J trimming: 4 bases; junction bases outside the gene matches: 3. CDR3: CASSLDGLAGYNEQFF. CDR3 sequence (DNA): TGTGCCAGCAGTTTAGACGGACTAGCGGGATACAATGAGCAGTTCTTC.

This sequence joins TRBV3-1 (or the pseudogene TRBV3-2) and TRBJ2-3; TRBD1 agrees at 7 bases. This CDR3 has 13 amino acids. The germline V gene encodes CDR1 LGHDT and CDR2 YNNKEL (reference sequence). Unmatched junction bases numbered 4, after V lost 6 bases and J lost 4 bases. The CDR3 nucleotides read TGTGCCAGCAGGCCGGGGACAGCAGATACGCAGTATTTT. This gives the protein CASRPGTADTQYF.

The chain links TRBV7-8 to TRBJ2-7; 12 bases map to TRBD2. Germline CDR1 SGHVS, CDR2 FQNEAQ. J was trimmed by 0 bases and V by 2 bases; bases with no gene match: 8. This CDR3 spans 18 amino acids. This CDR3 is CASSLRASGRAGSYEQYF. Here the CDR3 DNA reads TGTGCCAGCAGCTTAAGGGCTAGCGGGAGGGCCGGCTCCTACGAGCAGTACTTC.

The CDR3 protein is CASSFGQGNSYEQYF. CDR3 nucleotide sequence: TGCGCCAGCAGCTTCGGACAGGGGAATTCCTACGAGCAGTACTTC. The chain combines TRBV5-1 with TRBJ2-7; 9 bases are shared with TRBD1. The germline CDR1 and CDR2 sequences are SGHRS and YFSETQ. The V and J ends lost 2 bases and 1 base, in that order; junction bases with no gene match: 4. The CDR3 length is 15 residues.

This clone has just a few counts. V and J are TRBV7-8 and TRBJ1-2; 7 bases fit TRBD1. The CDR3 has 14 residues. V lost 5 bases, J lost 0 bases, and 3 bases stayed unmatched. Germline V lookup: CDR1 SGHVS, CDR2 FQNEAQ. The DNA for the CDR3 is TGTGCCAGCAGCCCAGGGACAGCTAACTATGGCTACACCTTC. It specifies CASSPGTANYGYTF.